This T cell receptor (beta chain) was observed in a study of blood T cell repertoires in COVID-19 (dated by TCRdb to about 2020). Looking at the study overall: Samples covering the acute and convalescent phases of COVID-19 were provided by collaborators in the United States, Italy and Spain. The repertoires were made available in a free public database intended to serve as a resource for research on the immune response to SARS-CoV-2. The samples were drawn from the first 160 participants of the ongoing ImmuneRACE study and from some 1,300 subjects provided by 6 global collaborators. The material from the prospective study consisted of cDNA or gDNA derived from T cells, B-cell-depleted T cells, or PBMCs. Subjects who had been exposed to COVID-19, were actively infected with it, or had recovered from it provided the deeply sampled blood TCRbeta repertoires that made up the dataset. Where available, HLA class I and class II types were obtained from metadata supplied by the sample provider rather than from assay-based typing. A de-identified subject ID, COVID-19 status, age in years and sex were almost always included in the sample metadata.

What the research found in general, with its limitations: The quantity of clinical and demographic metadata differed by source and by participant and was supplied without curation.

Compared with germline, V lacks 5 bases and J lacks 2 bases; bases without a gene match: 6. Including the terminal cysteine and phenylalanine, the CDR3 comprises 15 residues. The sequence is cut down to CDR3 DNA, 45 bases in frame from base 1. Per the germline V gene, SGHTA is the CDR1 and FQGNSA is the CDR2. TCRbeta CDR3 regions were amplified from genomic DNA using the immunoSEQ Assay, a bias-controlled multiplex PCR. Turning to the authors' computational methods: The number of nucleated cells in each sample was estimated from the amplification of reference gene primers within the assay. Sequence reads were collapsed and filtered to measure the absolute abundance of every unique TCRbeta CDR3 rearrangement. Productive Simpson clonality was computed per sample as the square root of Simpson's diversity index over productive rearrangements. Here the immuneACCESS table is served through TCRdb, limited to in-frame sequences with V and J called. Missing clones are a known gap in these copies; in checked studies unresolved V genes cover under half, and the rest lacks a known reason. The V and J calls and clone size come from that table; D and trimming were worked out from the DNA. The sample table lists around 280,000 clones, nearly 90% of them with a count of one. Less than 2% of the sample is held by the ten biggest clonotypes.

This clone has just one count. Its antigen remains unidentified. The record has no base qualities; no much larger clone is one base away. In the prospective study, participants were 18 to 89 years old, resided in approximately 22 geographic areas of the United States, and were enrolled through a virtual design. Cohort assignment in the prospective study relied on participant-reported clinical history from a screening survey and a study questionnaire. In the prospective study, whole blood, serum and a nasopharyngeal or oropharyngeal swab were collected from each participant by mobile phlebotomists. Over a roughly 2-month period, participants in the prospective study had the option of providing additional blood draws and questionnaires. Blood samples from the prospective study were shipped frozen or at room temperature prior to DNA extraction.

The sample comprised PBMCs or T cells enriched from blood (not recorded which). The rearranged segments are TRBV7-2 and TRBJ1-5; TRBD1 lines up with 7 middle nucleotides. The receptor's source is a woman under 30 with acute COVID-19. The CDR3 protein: CASSPRTGRNQPQHF. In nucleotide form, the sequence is TGTGCCAGCAGCCCGAGGACAGGCCGCAATCAGCCCCAGCATTTT.